Listed below are T cell receptor beta chains from one sample, sequenced in a study of blood T cells in healthy people across ages. TCRdb ran MiXCR on the 5' RACE reads and lists one entry per CDR3 protein. The data show approximately 730,000 distinct CDR3 sequences, roughly 50% seen once. The sample taken for sequencing was blood. The receptors were gathered from a man of 80 years or more in good health. Each CDR3 is given with its conserved first and last residue. The order of the fields is V gene, D gene, clone size, J gene, CDR3 DNA, CDR3 protein. D genes are given only for firm matches. Not every row has a clone size; where given, it reads once, few, many or a size class.

V gene: TRBV12-3/TRBV12-4
D gene: NA
clone size: few
J gene: TRBJ2-7
CDR3 DNA: TGTGCCAGCACCCCGGTTGGGGGCGGCTACGAGCAGTACTTC
CDR3 protein: CASTPVGGGYEQYF

V gene: TRBV28
D gene: NA
clone size: NA
J gene: TRBJ2-6
CDR3 DNA: TGTGCCAGCAGGCCGACCGGGCTTTTCTCTGGGGCCAACGTCCTGACTTTC
CDR3 protein: CASRPTGLFSGANVLTF

V gene: TRBV2
D gene: NA
clone size: once
J gene: TRBJ2-5
CDR3 DNA: TGTGCCAGCAGTGGGTGGCAGGACGGAGAGACCCAGTACTTC
CDR3 protein: CASSGWQDGETQYF

V gene: TRBV29-1
D gene: NA
clone size: NA
J gene: TRBJ1-1
CDR3 DNA: TGCAGCGTTGACACCATCGAAGCTTTCTTT
CDR3 protein: CSVDTIEAFF

V gene: TRBV7-2
D gene: TRBD2
clone size: NA
J gene: TRBJ2-1
CDR3 DNA: TGTGCCAGCAGCCGGGGACTAGCGGTAGTCTACAATGAGCAGTTCTTC
CDR3 protein: CASSRGLAVVYNEQFF

V gene: TRBV20-1
D gene: NA
clone size: NA
J gene: TRBJ1-1
CDR3 DNA: TGCAGTGCTGCCCAGCGGGGTTGGAAGAACACTGAAGCTTTCTTT
CDR3 protein: CSAAQRGWKNTEAFF

V gene: TRBV11-2
D gene: TRBD2
clone size: NA
J gene: TRBJ2-5
CDR3 DNA: TGTGCCAGCAGCGGGACTAGCGGGAGAGAAGAGACCCAGTACTTC
CDR3 protein: CASSGTSGREETQYF

V gene: TRBV6-5
D gene: NA
clone size: few
J gene: TRBJ2-7
CDR3 DNA: TGTGCCAGCAGTTACTCGATGACAGGCCTCTCCTACGAGCAGTACTTC
CDR3 protein: CASSYSMTGLSYEQYF

V gene: TRBV5-1
D gene: NA
clone size: NA
J gene: TRBJ1-1
CDR3 DNA: TGCGCCAGCAGCTTGGGAATGACTGAAGCTTTCTTT
CDR3 protein: CASSLGMTEAFF

V gene: TRBV4-2
D gene: NA
clone size: NA
J gene: TRBJ2-1
CDR3 DNA: TGTGCCAGCAGCCAAGATATGGGGCCCAGCTCCTACAATGAGCAGTTCTTC
CDR3 protein: CASSQDMGPSSYNEQFF

V gene: TRBV5-1
D gene: TRBD2
clone size: NA
J gene: TRBJ2-7
CDR3 DNA: TGCGCCAGCAGCTTTGGGGCGGGAGTATCCTACGAGCAGTACTTC
CDR3 protein: CASSFGAGVSYEQYF

V gene: TRBV20-1
D gene: TRBD2
clone size: NA
J gene: TRBJ2-7
CDR3 DNA: TGCAGTGCTAGAGAAAGTCTAGCGGCCTACGAGCAGTACTTC
CDR3 protein: CSARESLAAYEQYF

V gene: TRBV6-5
D gene: NA
clone size: once
J gene: TRBJ1-1
CDR3 DNA: TGTGCCAGCAGTTACCGGGGAGGGGGCACTGAAGCTTTCTTT
CDR3 protein: CASSYRGGGTEAFF

V gene: TRBV9
D gene: NA
clone size: NA
J gene: TRBJ2-3
CDR3 DNA: TGTGCCAGCAGCGTAGGGACTGGGGATACGCAGTATTTT
CDR3 protein: CASSVGTGDTQYF

V gene: TRBV20-1
D gene: TRBD2
clone size: NA
J gene: TRBJ2-5
CDR3 DNA: TGCAGTGCTACTAGCGGGAGAGAGCAGTACTTC
CDR3 protein: CSATSGREQYF

V gene: TRBV29-1
D gene: NA
clone size: few
J gene: TRBJ1-2
CDR3 DNA: TGCAGCGTTGACCTGGGACGGGGCTATGGCTACACCTTC
CDR3 protein: CSVDLGRGYGYTF